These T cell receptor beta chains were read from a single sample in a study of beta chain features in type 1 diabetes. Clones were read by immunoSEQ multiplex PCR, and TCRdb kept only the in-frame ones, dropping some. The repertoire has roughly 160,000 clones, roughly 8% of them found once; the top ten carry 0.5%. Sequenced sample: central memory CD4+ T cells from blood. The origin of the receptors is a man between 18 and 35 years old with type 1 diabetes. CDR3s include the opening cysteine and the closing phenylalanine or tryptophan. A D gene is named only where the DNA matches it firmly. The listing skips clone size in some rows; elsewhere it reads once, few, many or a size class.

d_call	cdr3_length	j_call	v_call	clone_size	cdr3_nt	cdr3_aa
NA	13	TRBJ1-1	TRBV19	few	TGTGCCAGTACTGGGGGCGGTCGGACTGAAGCTTTCTTT	CASTGGGRTEAFF
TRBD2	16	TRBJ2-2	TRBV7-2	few	TGTGCCAGCAGCTGGACCGGGACTAGCGAGGCCGGGGAGCTGTTTTTT	CASSWTGTSEAGELFF
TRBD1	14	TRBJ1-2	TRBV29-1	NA	TGCAGCGTTGTATTGGGACAGGGAATTAAGGGCTACACCTTC	CSVVLGQGIKGYTF
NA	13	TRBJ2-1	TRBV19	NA	TGTGCCAGTAGTATAGATCGAGAAACTCCCCAGTTCTTC	CASSIDRETPQFF
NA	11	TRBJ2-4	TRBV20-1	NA	TGCAGTGCGGGACATACGAACATTCAGTACTTC	CSAGHTNIQYF
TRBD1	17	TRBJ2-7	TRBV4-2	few	TGTGCCAGCAGCCAAGATCCCGGCAGGGACAGCTCCTACGAGCAGTACTTC	CASSQDPGRDSSYEQYF
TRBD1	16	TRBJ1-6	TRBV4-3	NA	TGCGCCAGCAGCCTCGGGGGGACAGGGGCTGGTTCACCCCTCCACTTT	CASSLGGTGAGSPLHF
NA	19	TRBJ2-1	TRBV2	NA	TGTGCCAGCAGTGAAGCGCGGGGAAGAACCTTTGTCTACTACAATGAGCAGTTCTTC	CASSEARGRTFVYYNEQFF
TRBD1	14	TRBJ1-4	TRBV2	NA	TGTGCCAGCAGCTTAAATGACAGGGCTGAAAAACTGTTTTTT	CASSLNDRAEKLFF
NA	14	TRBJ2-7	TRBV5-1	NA	TGCGCCAGCAGCTTGGACTCCAACTCCTACGAGCAGTACTTC	CASSLDSNSYEQYF